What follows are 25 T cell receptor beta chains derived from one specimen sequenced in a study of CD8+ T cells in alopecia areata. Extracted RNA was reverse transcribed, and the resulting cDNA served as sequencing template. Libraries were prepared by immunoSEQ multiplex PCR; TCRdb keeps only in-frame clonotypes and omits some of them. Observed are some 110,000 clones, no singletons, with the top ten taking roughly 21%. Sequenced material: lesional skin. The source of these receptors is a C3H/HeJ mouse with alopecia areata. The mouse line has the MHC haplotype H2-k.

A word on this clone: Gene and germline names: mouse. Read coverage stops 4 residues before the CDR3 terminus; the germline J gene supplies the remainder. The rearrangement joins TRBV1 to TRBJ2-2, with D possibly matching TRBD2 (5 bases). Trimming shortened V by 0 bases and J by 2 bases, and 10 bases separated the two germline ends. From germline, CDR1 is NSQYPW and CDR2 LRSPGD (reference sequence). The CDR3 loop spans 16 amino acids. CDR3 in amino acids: CTCSADAWENTGQLYF. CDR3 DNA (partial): TGCACCTGCAGTGCAGATGCCTGGGAGAACACCGGG.

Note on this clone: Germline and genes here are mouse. CDR3 bases read: TGTGCCAGCAGTATATCCTATTCTAGTGCAGAA. Translating gives CASSISYSSAE. The full CDR3 reads CASSISYSSAETLYF. The gene calls are TRBV19 and TRBJ2-3, with unresolved D. The read finishes 4 residues shy of the CDR3 end, and the germline J gene is used to complete it. Per germline, CDR1 FNHDT and CDR2 SITEND (reference sequence). CDR3 length: 15 amino acids. V gave up 1 base and J gave up 0 bases, with 9 bases separating them.

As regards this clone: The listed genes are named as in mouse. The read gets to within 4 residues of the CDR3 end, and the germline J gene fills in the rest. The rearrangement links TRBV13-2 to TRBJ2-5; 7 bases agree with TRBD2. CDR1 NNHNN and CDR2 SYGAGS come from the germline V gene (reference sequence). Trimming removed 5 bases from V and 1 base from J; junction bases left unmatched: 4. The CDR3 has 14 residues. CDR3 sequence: CASGTLGDQDTQYF. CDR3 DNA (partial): TGTGCCAGCGGAACCCTGGGGGACCAAGAC.

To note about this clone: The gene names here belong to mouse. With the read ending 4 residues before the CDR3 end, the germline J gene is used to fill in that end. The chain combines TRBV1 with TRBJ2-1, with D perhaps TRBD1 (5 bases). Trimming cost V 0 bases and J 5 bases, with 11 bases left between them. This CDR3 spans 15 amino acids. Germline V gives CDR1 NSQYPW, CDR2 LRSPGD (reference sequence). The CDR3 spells CTCSADIRGDAEQFF. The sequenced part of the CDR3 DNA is TGCACCTGCAGTGCAGATATAAGAGGGGATGCT.

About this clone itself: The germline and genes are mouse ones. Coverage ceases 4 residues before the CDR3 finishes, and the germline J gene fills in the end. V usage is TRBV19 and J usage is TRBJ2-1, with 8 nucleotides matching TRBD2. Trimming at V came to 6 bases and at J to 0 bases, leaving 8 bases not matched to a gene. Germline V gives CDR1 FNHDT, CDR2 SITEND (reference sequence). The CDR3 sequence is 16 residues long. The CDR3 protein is CASKSTGEDNYAEQFF. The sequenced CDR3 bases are TGTGCCAGCAAATCGACTGGGGAAGATAACTATGCT.

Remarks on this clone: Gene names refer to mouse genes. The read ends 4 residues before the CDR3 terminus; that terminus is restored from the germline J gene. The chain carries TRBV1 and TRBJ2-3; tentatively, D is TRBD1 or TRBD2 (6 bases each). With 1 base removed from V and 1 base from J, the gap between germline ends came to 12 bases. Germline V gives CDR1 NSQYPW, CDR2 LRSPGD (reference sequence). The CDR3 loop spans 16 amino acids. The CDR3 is CTCSAGGLRGAETLYF. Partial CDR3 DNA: TGCACCTGCAGTGCAGGGGGGCTGCGGGGTGCAGAA.

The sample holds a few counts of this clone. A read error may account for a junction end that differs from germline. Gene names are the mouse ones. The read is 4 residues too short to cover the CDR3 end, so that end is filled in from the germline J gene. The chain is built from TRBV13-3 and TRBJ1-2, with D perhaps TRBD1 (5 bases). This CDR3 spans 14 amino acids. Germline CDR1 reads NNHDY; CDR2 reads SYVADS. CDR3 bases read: TGTACCAGCAGTGATGGTGGGGGGGGCTCC. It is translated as CTSSDGGGGS. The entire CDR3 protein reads CTSSDGGGGSDYTF.

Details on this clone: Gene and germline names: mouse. CDR3 sequence: CTCSADTGGVAEQFF. CDR3 bases read: TGCACCTGCAGTGCAGACACTGGGGGGGTTGCT. This chain uses TRBV1 with TRBJ2-1; 10 bases align to TRBD2. The read halts 4 residues ahead of the CDR3 end, with the missing end drawn from the germline J gene. The CDR3 is 15 residues long. Germline V gene data show CDR1 as NSQYPW and CDR2 as LRSPGD (reference sequence). V was pared by 0 bases and J by 6 bases, with 2 bases of the junction left unmatched.

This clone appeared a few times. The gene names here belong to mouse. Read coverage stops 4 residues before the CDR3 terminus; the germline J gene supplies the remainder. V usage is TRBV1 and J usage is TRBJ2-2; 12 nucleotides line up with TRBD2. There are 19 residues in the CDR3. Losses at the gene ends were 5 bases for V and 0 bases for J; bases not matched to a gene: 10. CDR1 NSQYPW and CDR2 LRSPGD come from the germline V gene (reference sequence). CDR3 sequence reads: CTCSMSGTGGSANTGQLYF. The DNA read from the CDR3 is TGCACCTGCAGTATGTCTGGGACTGGGGGGTCCGCAAACACCGGG.

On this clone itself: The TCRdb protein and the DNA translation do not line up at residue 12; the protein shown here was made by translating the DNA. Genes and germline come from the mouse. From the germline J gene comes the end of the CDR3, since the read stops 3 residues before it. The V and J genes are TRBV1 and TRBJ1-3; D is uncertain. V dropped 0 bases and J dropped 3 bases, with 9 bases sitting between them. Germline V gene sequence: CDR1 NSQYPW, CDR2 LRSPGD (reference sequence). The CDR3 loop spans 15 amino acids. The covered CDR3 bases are TGCACCTGCAGTGCAGATCTGACTTTTGGAAATACG. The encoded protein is CTCSADLTFGNT. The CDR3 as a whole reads CTCSADLTFGNTLYF.

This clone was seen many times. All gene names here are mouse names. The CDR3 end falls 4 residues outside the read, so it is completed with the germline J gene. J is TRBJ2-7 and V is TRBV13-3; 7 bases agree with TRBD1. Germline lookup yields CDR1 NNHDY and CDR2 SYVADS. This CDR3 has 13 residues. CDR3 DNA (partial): TGTGCCAGCAGTGATCCCGGGACAGAT. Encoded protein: CASSDPGTD. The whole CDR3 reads CASSDPGTDEQYF.

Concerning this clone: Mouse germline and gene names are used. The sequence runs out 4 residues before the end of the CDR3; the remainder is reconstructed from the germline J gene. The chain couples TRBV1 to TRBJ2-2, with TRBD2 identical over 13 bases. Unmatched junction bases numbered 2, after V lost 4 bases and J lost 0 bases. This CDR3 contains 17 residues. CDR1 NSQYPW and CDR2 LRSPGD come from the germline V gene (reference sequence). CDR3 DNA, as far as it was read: TGCACCTGCAGTGGGACTGGGGGGGCGTCAAACACCGGG. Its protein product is CTCSGTGGASNTG. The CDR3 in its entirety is CTCSGTGGASNTGQLYF.

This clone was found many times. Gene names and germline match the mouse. The DNA read from the CDR3 is TGTGCCAGCAGTACCCCTGTCAACTATGCT. It translates to CASSTPVNYA. In full, the CDR3 is CASSTPVNYAEQFF. The V gene is TRBV13-3, the J gene TRBJ2-1; D gene ambiguous. The CDR3 goes on 4 residues after the read ends, and that part is filled in from the germline J gene. From germline, CDR1 is NNHDY and CDR2 SYVADS. Trimming took 4 bases from V and 1 from J, leaving 9 bases between them. The CDR3 contains 14 residues.

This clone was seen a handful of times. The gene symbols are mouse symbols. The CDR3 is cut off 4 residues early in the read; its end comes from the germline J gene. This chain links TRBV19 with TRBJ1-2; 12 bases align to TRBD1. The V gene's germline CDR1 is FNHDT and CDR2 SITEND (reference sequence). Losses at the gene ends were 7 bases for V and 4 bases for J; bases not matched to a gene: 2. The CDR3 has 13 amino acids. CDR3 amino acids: CASGTGGGSDYTF. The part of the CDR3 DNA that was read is TGTGCCAGCGGGACAGGGGGCGGCTCC.

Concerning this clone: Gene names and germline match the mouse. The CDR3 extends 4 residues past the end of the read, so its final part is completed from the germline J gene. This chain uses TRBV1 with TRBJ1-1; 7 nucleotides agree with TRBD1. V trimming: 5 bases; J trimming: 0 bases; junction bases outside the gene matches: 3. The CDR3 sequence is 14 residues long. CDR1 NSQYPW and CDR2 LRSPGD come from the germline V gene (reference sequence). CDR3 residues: CTCSPQGTNTEVFF. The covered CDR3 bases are TGCACCTGCAGTCCACAGGGGACAAACACA.

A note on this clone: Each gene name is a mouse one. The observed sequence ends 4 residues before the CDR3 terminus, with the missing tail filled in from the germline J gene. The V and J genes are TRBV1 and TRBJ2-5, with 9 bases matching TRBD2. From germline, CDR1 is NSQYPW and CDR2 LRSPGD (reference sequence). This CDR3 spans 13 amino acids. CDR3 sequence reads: CTCRRGLGDTQYF. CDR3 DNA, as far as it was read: TGCACCTGCAGGCGGGGACTGGGAGAC.

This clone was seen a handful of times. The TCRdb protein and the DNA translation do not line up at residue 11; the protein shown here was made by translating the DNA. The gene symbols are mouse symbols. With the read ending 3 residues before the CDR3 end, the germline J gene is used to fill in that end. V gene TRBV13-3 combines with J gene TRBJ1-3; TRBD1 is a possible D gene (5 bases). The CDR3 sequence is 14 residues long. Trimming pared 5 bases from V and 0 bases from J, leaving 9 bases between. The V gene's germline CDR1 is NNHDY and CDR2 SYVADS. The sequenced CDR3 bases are TGTGCCAGCAGGAAAACAGGTTCTGGAAATACG. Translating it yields CASRKTGSGNT. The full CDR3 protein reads CASRKTGSGNTLYF.

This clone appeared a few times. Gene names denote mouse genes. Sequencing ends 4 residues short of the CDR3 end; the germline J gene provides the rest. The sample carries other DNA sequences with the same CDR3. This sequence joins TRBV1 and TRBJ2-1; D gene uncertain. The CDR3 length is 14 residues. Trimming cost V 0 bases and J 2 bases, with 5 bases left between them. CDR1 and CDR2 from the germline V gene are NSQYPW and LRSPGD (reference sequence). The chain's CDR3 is CTCSAELDYAEQFF. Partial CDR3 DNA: TGCACCTGCAGTGCAGAGTTGGACTATGCT.

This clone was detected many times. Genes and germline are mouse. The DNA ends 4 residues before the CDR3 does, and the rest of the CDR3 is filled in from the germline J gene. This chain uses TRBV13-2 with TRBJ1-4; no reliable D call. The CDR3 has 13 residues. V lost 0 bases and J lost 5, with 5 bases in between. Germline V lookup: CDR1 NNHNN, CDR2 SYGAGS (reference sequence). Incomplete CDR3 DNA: TGTGCCAGCGGTGATGCGCAGAACGAA. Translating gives CASGDAQNE. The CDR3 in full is CASGDAQNERLFF.

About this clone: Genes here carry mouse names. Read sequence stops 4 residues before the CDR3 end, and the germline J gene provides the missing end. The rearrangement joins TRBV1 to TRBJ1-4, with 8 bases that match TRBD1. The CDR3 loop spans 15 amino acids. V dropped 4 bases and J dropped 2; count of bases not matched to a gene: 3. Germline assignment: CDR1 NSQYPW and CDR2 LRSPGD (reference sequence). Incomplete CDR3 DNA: TGCACCTGCAGTGGACAGGGGCCCTCCAACGAA. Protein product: CTCSGQGPSNE. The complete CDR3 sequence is CTCSGQGPSNERLFF.

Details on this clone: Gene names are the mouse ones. The covered CDR3 bases are TGTGCCAGCGGTGATCCCGGGACTGGGGACTATGCT. The encoded protein is CASGDPGTGDYA. The whole CDR3 sequence is CASGDPGTGDYAEQFF. The chain joins TRBV13-2 to TRBJ2-1; 10 bases line up with TRBD2. The read ends 4 residues early relative to the CDR3; the germline J gene fills the gap. V lost 1 base, J lost 2 bases, and 3 bases stayed unmatched. Germline assignment: CDR1 NNHNN and CDR2 SYGAGS (reference sequence). This CDR3 contains 16 residues.

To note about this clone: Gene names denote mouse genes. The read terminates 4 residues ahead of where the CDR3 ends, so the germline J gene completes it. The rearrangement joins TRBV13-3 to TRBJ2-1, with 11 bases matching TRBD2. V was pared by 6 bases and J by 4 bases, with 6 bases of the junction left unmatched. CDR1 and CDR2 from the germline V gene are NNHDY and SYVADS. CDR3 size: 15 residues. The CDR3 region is CASTPGTGGYAEQFF. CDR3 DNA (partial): TGTGCCAGCACGCCCGGGACTGGGGGTTATGCT.

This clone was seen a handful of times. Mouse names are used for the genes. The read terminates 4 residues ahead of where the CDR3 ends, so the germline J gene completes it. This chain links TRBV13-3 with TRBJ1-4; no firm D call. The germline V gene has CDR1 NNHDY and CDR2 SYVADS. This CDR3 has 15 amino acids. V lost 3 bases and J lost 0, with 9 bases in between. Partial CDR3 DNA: TGTGCCAGCAGTGCCCACACATTTTCCAACGAA. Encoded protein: CASSAHTFSNE. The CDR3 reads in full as CASSAHTFSNERLFF. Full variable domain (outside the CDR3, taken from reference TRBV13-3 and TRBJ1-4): EAAVTQSPRSKVAVTGGKVTLSCHQTNNHDYMYWYRQDTGHGLRLIHYSYVADSTEKGDIPDGYKASRPSQENFSLILELASLSQTAVYFCASSAHTFSNERLFFGHGTKLSVL.

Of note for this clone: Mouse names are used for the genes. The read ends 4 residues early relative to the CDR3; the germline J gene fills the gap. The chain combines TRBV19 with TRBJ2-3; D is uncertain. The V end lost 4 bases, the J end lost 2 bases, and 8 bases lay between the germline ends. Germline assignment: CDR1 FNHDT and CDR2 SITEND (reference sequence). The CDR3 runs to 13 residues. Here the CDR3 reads CASSSRVAETLYF. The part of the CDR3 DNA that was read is TGTGCCAGCAGTTCCCGTGTTGCAGAA.

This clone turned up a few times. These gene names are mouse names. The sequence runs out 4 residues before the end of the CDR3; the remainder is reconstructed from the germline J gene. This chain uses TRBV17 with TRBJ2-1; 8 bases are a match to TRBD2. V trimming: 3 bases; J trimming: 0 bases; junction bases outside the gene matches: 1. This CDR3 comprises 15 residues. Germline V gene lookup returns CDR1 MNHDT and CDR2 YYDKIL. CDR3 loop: CASSSLGGNYAEQFF. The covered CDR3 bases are TGTGCTAGCAGTAGCCTGGGGGGTAACTATGCT.